This entry features one TCR beta chain sequence. The sample contains more than one DNA sequence encoding this CDR3. Using immunoSEQ multiplex PCR, the repertoire was profiled, and TCRdb retains in-frame clones only, with some absent. The table records about 2 million clones, about 95% of them present only once. This sample was taken from a study of shared clonotypes between healthy human individuals. The CDR3 covers 14 residues. V was trimmed by 1 base and J by 0 bases, leaving 7 bases between them. Germline CDR1 and CDR2: LNHDA and SQIVND (reference sequence). Naive CD8 cells lacked CD45RO, underwent positive selection for CCR7 and left out terminally differentiated effector memory CD45RA+ cells.

Sequenced material: naive CD8+ T cells sorted from blood. The chain joins TRBV19 to TRBJ2-7, with D perhaps TRBD2 (5 bases). The sequence was collected from a young man in good health. The CDR3 nucleotides are TGTGCCAGTAGTATAGCGGGAAGCTCCTACGAGCAGTACTTC. Translation gives CASSIAGSSYEQYF.